Shown below are 16 T cell receptor beta chains from a single sample sequenced in a study of shared clonotypes between healthy human individuals. Some clones are missing from TCRdb's copy, which holds only in-frame ones; the method was immunoSEQ multiplex PCR. The sample has 2 million to 2.5 million clones, more than 80% seen once; the top ten hold under 0.45%. Material: naive CD4+ T cells from PBMCs. Subset in this sample: CD45RA+ positively selected. These receptors were taken from a young man in good health. Some clones in this sample may be carry-over from other donors' samples.

The chain has TRBV6-6 and TRBJ1-5; 7 bases agree with TRBD1. Trimming at V came to 6 bases and at J to 2 bases, leaving 4 bases not matched to a gene. The germline V gene encodes CDR1 MNHNY and CDR2 SVGAGI (reference sequence). The CDR3 runs 14 residues. The CDR3 bases are TGTGCCAGCAGACCGGGACAGCGCAATCAGCCCCAGCATTTT. It yields the protein CASRPGQRNQPQHF.

The rearrangement joins TRBV6-1 to TRBJ2-7, with D perhaps TRBD2 (6 bases). Trimming removed 3 bases at V and 7 bases at J, with 13 bases between. This CDR3 has 13 residues. Germline CDR1 and CDR2: MNHNS and SASEGT. This chain's CDR3 is CASSDRGLSEQYF. CDR3 coding DNA: TGTGCCAGCAGTGACCGGGGACTCAGTGAGCAGTACTTC.

Only one count was recorded for this clone. Here the CDR3 reads CASSLYTGVTGELFF. CDR3 DNA sequence: TGTGCCAGCAGCTTGTATACAGGGGTCACCGGGGAGCTGTTTTTT. The gene calls are TRBV5-8 and TRBJ2-2; TRBD1 matches at 7 bases. Germline loops: CDR1 SGHTS, CDR2 YDEGEE. The J segment lost 4 bases and the V segment lost 1 base, leaving 4 bases of the junction unmatched. CDR3 size: 15 residues.

The CDR3 protein is CASTPPGTGVFGFF. CDR3 nucleotide sequence: TGTGCCAGCACCCCACCCGGGACAGGGGTTTTTGGGTTCTTC. The rearrangement joins TRBV7-2 to TRBJ2-1; 10 positions agree with TRBD1. V trimming: 7 bases; J trimming: 15 bases; junction bases outside the gene matches: 15. CDR1 is SGHTA and CDR2 is FQGNSA in the germline V gene. The CDR3 is made up of 14 amino acids.

This clone has a single count. The V gene is TRBV27, the J gene TRBJ2-2, with 12 bases matching TRBD2. Germline-derived CDR1 and CDR2 are MNHEY and SMNVEV (reference sequence). Trimming cost V 6 bases and J 6 bases; bases outside gene matches: 11. The length of the CDR3 is 17 residues. The CDR3 DNA reads as TGTGCCAGCAGAAAACTCGGACTAGCGGGACCGTCCGGGGAGCTGTTTTTT. It yields the protein CASRKLGLAGPSGELFF.

CDR3 in DNA: TGTGCCAGCTCACCACTTCTCTTAGAGACCCAGTACTTC. Amino acid sequence: CASSPLLLETQYF. The V call is TRBV18, the J call TRBJ2-5; no reliable D call. CDR1 KGHSH and CDR2 LQKENI come from the germline V gene. Trimming took 1 base from V and 4 from J, leaving 7 bases between them. This CDR3 region has 13 residues.

A single count supports this clone. This chain links TRBV29-1 with TRBJ2-1; 7 bases are a match to TRBD2. Germline CDR1 reads SQVTM; CDR2 reads ANQGSEA. The CDR3 is 13 residues long. Trimming cost V 4 bases and J 9 bases; bases outside gene matches: 9. The CDR3 protein is CSVARDGRPEQFF. CDR3 coding DNA: TGCAGCGTTGCTAGGGACGGGAGGCCTGAGCAGTTCTTC.

The gene calls are TRBV5-1 and TRBJ2-2, with D possibly being TRBD2 (6 bases). The CDR3 runs 18 residues. Trimming shortened V by 0 bases and J by 5 bases, and 20 bases separated the two germline ends. Looked up from germline, CDR1 is SGHRS and CDR2 is YFSETQ. The CDR3 nucleotides read TGCGCCAGCAGCTTGGCCCTACTAGCCAAAGGGACTACCGGGGAGCTGTTTTTT. It codes for CASSLALLAKGTTGELFF.

The rearrangement joins TRBV30 to TRBJ1-4; 7 bases fit TRBD1. Germline V CDR1 and CDR2: GTSNPN, SVGIG (reference sequence). This CDR3 region has 13 residues. After removal of 7 bases from V and 4 bases from J, the junction contained 6 bases not matched to a gene. This CDR3 is CAFSGTDNEKLFF. CDR3 in DNA: TGTGCCTTCTCCGGGACAGATAATGAAAAACTGTTTTTT. Complete variable domain (other parts from reference TRBV30 and TRBJ1-4): SQTIHQWPATLVQPVGSPLSLECTVEGTSNPNLYWYRQAAGRGLQLLFYSVGIGQISSEVPQNLSASRPQDRQFILSSKKLLLSDSGFYLCAFSGTDNEKLFFGSGTQLSVL.

This sequence joins TRBV5-4 and TRBJ1-5; maybe TRBD1 (5 bases). Between the trimmed V and J ends, which lost 4 bases and 3 bases, there was a span of 17 bases. Looked up from germline, CDR1 is SGHNT and CDR2 is YYREEE (reference sequence). CDR3 length equals 16 residues. The CDR3 sequence: CASSKGGTGANQPQHF. The CDR3 nucleotides are TGTGCCAGCAGCAAAGGAGGTACAGGAGCCAATCAGCCCCAGCATTTT.

This rearrangement joins TRBV4-3 to TRBJ2-7; D not certain. V lost 4 bases, J lost 2 bases, and 9 bases lay in between. Germline V lookup: CDR1 LGHNA, CDR2 YSLEER. The CDR3 is made up of 13 amino acids. This chain's CDR3 is CASSLQRAYEQYF. The CDR3 DNA follows: TGCGCCAGCAGCCTTCAAAGGGCCTACGAGCAGTACTTC.

This sequence joins TRBV28 and TRBJ2-1, with 8 bases that match TRBD2. This CDR3 is 15 amino acids long. After removal of 3 bases from V and 4 bases from J, the junction contained 5 bases not matched to a gene. The V gene's germline CDR1 is MDHEN and CDR2 SYDVKM. As DNA, the CDR3 is TGTGCCAGCAGTTTGTGGCGGGGGGAATACAATGAGCAGTTCTTC. It translates to CASSLWRGEYNEQFF.

This chain uses TRBV28 with TRBJ1-3; possibly TRBD1 for D (6 bases). Germline V CDR1 and CDR2: MDHEN, SYDVKM. V was cut by 6 bases and J by 0 bases, with 15 bases left in between. The CDR3 spans 16 residues. For the CDR3, the DNA is TGTGCCAGCAGCACAGGGCCTACCGTCTCTGGAAACACCATATATTTT. It translates to CASSTGPTVSGNTIYF.

This clone came up once. The chain carries TRBV19 and TRBJ1-5; perhaps TRBD1 as D (5 bases). Germline assignment: CDR1 LNHDA and CDR2 SQIVND (reference sequence). Trimming left V 5 bases short and J 7 bases short, with 15 bases between. The CDR3 contains 14 residues. CDR3 loop: CASSYGTAGQPQHF. The CDR3, as DNA: TGTGCCAGTAGTTACGGGACCGCCGGGCAGCCCCAGCATTTT.

CDR3 loop: CASSLEGLGNQPQHF. CDR3 bases: TGTGCCAGCAGCTTAGAAGGTTTAGGCAATCAGCCCCAGCATTTT. This chain connects TRBV7-2 to TRBJ1-5; D not certain. The CDR3 contains 15 residues. Trimming shortened V by 1 base and J by 2 bases, and 9 bases separated the two germline ends. CDR1 and CDR2 from the germline V gene are SGHTA and FQGNSA.

This chain links TRBV6-4 with TRBJ2-2, with TRBD1 matching over 7 bases. The CDR3 covers 15 residues. Germline loops: CDR1 MRHNA, CDR2 SNTAGT. Germline trimming cut 6 bases from V and 0 bases from J; bases unmatched to any gene: 4. In DNA, the CDR3 is TGTGCCAGCAGCCCAGGGGGTGCGAACACCGGGGAGCTGTTTTTT. Translated, it gives CASSPGGANTGELFF.